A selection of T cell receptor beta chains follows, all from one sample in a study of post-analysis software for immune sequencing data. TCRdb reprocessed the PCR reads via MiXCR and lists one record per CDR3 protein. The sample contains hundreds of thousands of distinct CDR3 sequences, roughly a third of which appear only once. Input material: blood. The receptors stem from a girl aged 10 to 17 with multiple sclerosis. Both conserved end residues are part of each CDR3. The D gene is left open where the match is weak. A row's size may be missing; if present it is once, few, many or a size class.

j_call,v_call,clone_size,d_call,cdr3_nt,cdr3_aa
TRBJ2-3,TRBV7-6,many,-,TGTGCCAGCAGCTCCCCGCAGGGGACGCAGTATTTT,CASSSPQGTQYF
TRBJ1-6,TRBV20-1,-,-,TGCAGTGCTAGAGAATCGGGGCTGGGGAATAATTCACCCCTCCACTTT,CSARESGLGNNSPLHF
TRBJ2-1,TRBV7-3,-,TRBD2,TGTGCCAGCAGCTTAATGGGGGGGTTCTCCTACAATGAGCAGTTCTTC,CASSLMGGFSYNEQFF
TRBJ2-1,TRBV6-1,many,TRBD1,TGTGCCAGCAGTGAAGACGCAGGGGGCTCCTACAATGAGCAGTTCTTC,CASSEDAGGSYNEQFF
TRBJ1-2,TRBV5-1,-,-,TGCGCCAGCAGCCCCGACAGTACCAACTATGGCTACACCTTC,CASSPDSTNYGYTF
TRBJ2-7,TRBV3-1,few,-,TGTGCCAGCAGCCAAGGCCGGGGCTCGTTACCCTACGAGCAGTACTTC,CASSQGRGSLPYEQYF
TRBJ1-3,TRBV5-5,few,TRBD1,TGTGCCAGCAGCCCCACCGGGACAGGGGTCAACTCTGGAAACACCATATATTTT,CASSPTGTGVNSGNTIYF
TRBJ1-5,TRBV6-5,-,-,TGTGCCAGCAGTACCCGACGGTCGGCTCAGCCCCAGCATTTT,CASSTRRSAQPQHF
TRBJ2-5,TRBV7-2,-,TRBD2,TGTGCCAGCAGCAGGGGCGGGGGGGAGACCCAGTACTTC,CASSRGGGETQYF
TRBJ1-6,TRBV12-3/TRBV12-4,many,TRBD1,TGTGCCAGCATCACGACAGGGTTTGGCTCACCCCTCCACTTT,CASITTGFGSPLHF
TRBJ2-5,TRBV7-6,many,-,TGTGCCAGCAGCTTAACACAGGGTAGAGAGACCCAGTACTTC,CASSLTQGRETQYF
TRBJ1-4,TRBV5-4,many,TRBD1,TGTGCCAGCATGCGGACAGGAGACTCTAATGAAAAACTGTTTTTT,CASMRTGDSNEKLFF
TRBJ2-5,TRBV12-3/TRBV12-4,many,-,TGTGCCAGCAGTTTTGGGGCAGGGCTGGAGACCCAGTACTTC,CASSFGAGLETQYF
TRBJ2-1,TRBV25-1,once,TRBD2,TGTGCCAGCAGTGAGCCCGGGACTAGGAATGAGCAGTTCTTC,CASSEPGTRNEQFF
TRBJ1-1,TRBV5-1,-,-,TGCGCCAGCAGCTTGGCCCCAGGGGCGAACACTGAAGCTTTCTTT,CASSLAPGANTEAFF
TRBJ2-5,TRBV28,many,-,TGTGCCAGCAGTAGGGGGAGACAGCCTCCGAAAGTCCAGTACTTC,CASSRGRQPPKVQYF
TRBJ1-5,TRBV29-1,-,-,TGCAGCGTTGCCTCGGCGACAGACAATCAGCCCCAGCATTTT,CSVASATDNQPQHF
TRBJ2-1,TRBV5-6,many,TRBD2,TGTGCCACAACCACCGGGACTAGCGGGACGTATGAGCAGTTCTTC,CATTTGTSGTYEQFF
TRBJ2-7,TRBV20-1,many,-,TGCAGTGCCCTCAATATCTTGGGGCAATCCTACGAGCAGTACTTC,CSALNILGQSYEQYF